The 18 T cell receptor beta chains listed next were all sequenced from one sample in a study of blood T cell repertoires in COVID-19. The data were produced by immunoSEQ multiplex PCR, yet TCRdb's version contains in-frame clones alone and is incomplete. The table records under 300,000 clones, 70% to 85% of them present only once. The sequencing sample was made of peripheral blood. These receptors originate from a woman aged 40 to 50 who had recovered from COVID-19.

The V call is TRBV5-1, the J call TRBJ2-3; the D gene is possibly TRBD2 (6 bases). This CDR3 contains 16 residues. Germline lookup yields CDR1 SGHRS and CDR2 YFSETQ. Trimming took 0 bases from V and 5 from J, leaving 16 bases between them. The DNA of the CDR3 is TGCGCCAGCAGCTTGGGACTAGATGAGGGTGTAGATACGCAGTATTTT. Protein sequence: CASSLGLDEGVDTQYF.

The V gene is TRBV2, the J gene TRBJ1-2; 10 bases fit TRBD1. V was clipped by 6 bases and J by 8 bases; unmatched bases: 9. This CDR3 region has 14 residues. CDR1 is SNHLY and CDR2 is FYNNEI in the germline V gene. Here the CDR3 reads CASSFLTGGEGYTF. The CDR3 DNA is TGTGCCAGCAGCTTTTTGACAGGGGGCGAGGGCTACACCTTC. Full variable domain (rest looked up from reference TRBV2 and TRBJ1-2): EPEVTQTPSHQVTQMGQEVILRCVPISNHLYFYWYRQILGQKVEFLVSFYNNEISEKSEIFDDQFSVERPDGSNFTLKIRSTKLEDSAMYFCASSFLTGGEGYTFGSGTRLTVV.

This rearrangement joins TRBV15 to TRBJ1-4; tentatively, D is TRBD1 (5 bases). The CDR3 spans 15 residues. Germline CDR1 reads LNHNV; CDR2 reads YYDKDF (reference sequence). V lost 3 bases, J lost 0 bases, and 8 bases lay in between. CDR3: CATSSETATNEKLFF. In nucleotides, the CDR3 is TGTGCCACCAGCAGTGAGACAGCAACTAATGAAAAACTGTTTTTT.

This clone was found a few times. Its ends do not fully match the called genes, so a read error is possible. The rearrangement uses TRBV15 and TRBJ2-5; possibly TRBD1 for D (6 bases). This CDR3 is built from 15 residues. The germline V gene has CDR1 LNHNV and CDR2 YYDKDF (reference sequence). The CDR3 spells CATSRETGSKETQYF. CDR3 nucleotides: TGTGCCACCAGCCGAGAGACAGGCTCTAAAGAGACCCAGTACTTC. Looking up the rest from reference TRBV15 and TRBJ2-5 gives the full variable domain: DAMVIQNPRYQVTQFGKPVTLSCSQTLNHNVMYWYQQKSSQAPKLLFHYYDKDFNNEADTPDNFQSRRPNTSFCFLDIRSPGLGDTAMYLCATSRETGSKETQYFGPGTRLLVL.

The chain joins TRBV30 to TRBJ2-7; TRBD1 matches at 11 bases. The CDR3 totals 19 residues. J gave up 3 bases and V 1 base, and 17 bases lay outside the gene matches. The germline V gene encodes CDR1 GTSNPN and CDR2 SVGIG (reference sequence). Written as DNA, the CDR3 is TGTGCCTGGAGTGACACCGGGACAGGGGGTTCTCAAACGTACTACGAGCAGTACTTC. Protein product: CAWSDTGTGGSQTYYEQYF.

This chain joins TRBV11-2 and TRBJ2-5; D is ambiguous. Germline V gene data show CDR1 as SGHAT and CDR2 as FQNNGV. V lost 6 bases and J 5 bases, leaving 10 bases between the germline ends. The CDR3 is 12 amino acids. The CDR3 DNA follows: TGTGCCAGCAGTTTGATGCGGGAGACCCAGTACTTC. It yields the protein CASSLMRETQYF.

This chain uses TRBV6-2 or TRBV6-3 with TRBJ1-1; unclear D gene. This CDR3 spans 14 amino acids. Germline V gene data show CDR1 as MNHEY and CDR2 as SVGEGT. Trimming left V 5 bases short and J 1 base short, with 11 bases between. The CDR3: CASSDGETNTEAFF. The CDR3 nucleotides read TGTGCCAGCAGTGACGGGGAAACGAACACTGAAGCTTTCTTT.

This clone has just one count. J is TRBJ2-1 and V is TRBV3-1 (or the pseudogene TRBV3-2); 10 bases agree with TRBD2. V shed 2 bases, J shed 7 bases, and the junction held 5 bases outside the gene matches. CDR3 length: 15 residues. Per germline, CDR1 LGHDT and CDR2 YNNKEL (reference sequence). CDR3 amino acids: CASSQLPSGGNEQFF. DNA for the CDR3: TGTGCCAGCAGCCAACTACCTAGCGGGGGTAATGAGCAGTTCTTC.

V usage is TRBV18 and J usage is TRBJ2-1; 7 bases map to TRBD1. With 3 bases clipped from V and 4 bases from J, the junction kept 6 bases outside the gene matches. CDR1 and CDR2 from the germline V gene are KGHSH and LQKENI. The CDR3 runs 15 residues. CDR3 loop: CASSPRTGEYNEQFF. The CDR3 DNA follows: TGTGCCAGCTCACCCCGGACAGGCGAGTACAATGAGCAGTTCTTC. Drawing the rest from reference TRBV18 and TRBJ2-1, the complete variable domain is NAGVMQNPRHLVRRRGQEARLRCSPMKGHSHVYWYRQLPEEGLKFMVYLQKENIIDESGMPKERFSAEFPKEGPSILRIQQVVRGDSAAYFCASSPRTGEYNEQFFGPGTRLTVL.

CDR3 sequence: CASSLFGGQDSPLHF. The CDR3 DNA is TGCGCCAGCAGCTTGTTCGGCGGACAAGACTCACCCCTCCACTTT. V is TRBV5-1 and J is TRBJ1-6; TRBD1 might be the D (5 bases). The ends were cut back, 1 base at V and 10 bases at J, with 15 bases in the middle. The CDR3 runs 15 residues. Per the germline V gene, CDR1 is SGHRS and CDR2 is YFSETQ.

The rearrangement uses TRBV6-2 or TRBV6-3 and TRBJ2-1, with a possible D match to TRBD2 (8 bases). This CDR3 region has 16 residues. The V gene lost 4 bases and the J gene lost 6 bases, with 19 bases spanning the gap. The germline V gene encodes CDR1 MNHEY and CDR2 SVGEGT. The CDR3 protein is CASSSSGGAGGNEQFF. In DNA form, the CDR3 reads TGTGCCAGCAGTTCCTCCGGGGGGGCAGGGGGCAATGAGCAGTTCTTC.

The V call is TRBV5-4, the J call TRBJ1-4, with D maybe TRBD1 (5 bases). The germline V gene has CDR1 SGHNT and CDR2 YYREEE (reference sequence). With 0 bases removed from V and 7 bases from J, the gap between germline ends came to 10 bases. This CDR3 is 14 amino acids long. The CDR3 loop is CASSLVGGPEKLFF. The CDR3 region has the DNA TGTGCCAGCAGCTTGGTGGGGGGTCCTGAAAAACTGTTTTTT.

This clone was recorded at least ten times. The V and J genes are TRBV12-3 or TRBV12-4 and TRBJ2-1, with D perhaps TRBD1 (5 bases). This CDR3 has 13 amino acids. The ends were cut back, 2 bases at V and 7 bases at J, with 9 bases in the middle. The CDR3 coding sequence is TGTGCCAGCAGTTTATTCGCAGGGAATGAGCAGTTCTTC. It specifies CASSLFAGNEQFF.

Regarding this clone: The same CDR3 also results from other DNA sequences found in this sample. V gene TRBV7-6 combines with J gene TRBJ2-3; D remains ambiguous. CDR1 and CDR2 (germline): SGHVS, FNYEAQ. The CDR3 contains 14 residues. Trimming left V 1 base short and J 1 base short, with 6 bases between. The CDR3 here is CASSLGSGTDTQYF. CDR3 in DNA: TGTGCCAGCAGCTTAGGTTCTGGCACAGATACGCAGTATTTT.

V and J are TRBV7-2 and TRBJ2-5, with 9 bases lining up with TRBD1. Germline V lookup: CDR1 SGHTA, CDR2 FQGNSA. V was pared by 5 bases and J by 6 bases, with 7 bases of the junction left unmatched. The CDR3 is 14 amino acids. The DNA of the CDR3 is TGTGCCAGCAGCCCACGGACAGGGGTAAAGACCCAGTACTTC. Protein product: CASSPRTGVKTQYF.

This clone was counted between two and nine times. The J gene is TRBJ1-2, the V gene TRBV2; D gene unclear. Germline values: CDR1 SNHLY, CDR2 FYNNEI. The CDR3 spans 12 residues. The ends were cut back, 3 bases at V and 9 bases at J, with 11 bases in the middle. This chain's CDR3 is CASSEGGGSYTF. The CDR3 DNA reads as TGTGCCAGCAGTGAGGGCGGAGGGAGCTACACCTTC.

The CDR3 here is CASSFSGAAGTEAFF. DNA of the CDR3: TGTGCCAGCAGTTTTAGTGGGGCAGCGGGCACTGAAGCTTTCTTT. The chain carries TRBV6-5 and TRBJ1-1, with D tentatively TRBD1 (5 bases). Trimming took 4 bases from V and 4 from J, leaving 16 bases between them. Looked up from germline, CDR1 is MNHEY and CDR2 is SVGAGI. The CDR3 totals 15 residues.

This clone was counted a few times. Other DNA sequences of this sample code for an identical CDR3. The chain combines TRBV11-2 with TRBJ2-3; the D is unclear. This CDR3 has 13 residues. Germline V CDR1 and CDR2: SGHAT, FQNNGV. Trimming stripped 1 base from V and 2 bases from J, with 4 bases between. This CDR3 is CASSLGATDTQYF. Written as DNA, the CDR3 is TGTGCCAGCAGCTTAGGGGCCACAGATACGCAGTATTTT.